These 32 T cell receptor beta chains were all obtained from the same sample, sequenced in a study of cytomegalovirus exposure and HLA in healthy donors. The PCR used 60 Vbeta and 13 Jbeta primers. Libraries were prepared by immunoSEQ multiplex PCR; TCRdb keeps only in-frame clonotypes and omits some of them. Altogether around 130,000 clones are present, around 72% being singletons, with the ten largest covering about 1.7%. Sequencing was performed on PBMCs. These receptors originate from a woman aged 40 to 49 in good health and CMV-seronegative.

The chain carries TRBV4-2 and TRBJ1-1; D not certain. Germline loops: CDR1 LGHNA, CDR2 YNFKEQ. The CDR3 consists of 16 residues. V dropped 1 base and J dropped 0 bases, with 12 bases sitting between them. As DNA, the CDR3 is TGTGCCAGCAGCCAAGGCGGAGGGAGCCTGAACACTGAAGCTTTCTTT. This translates into CASSQGGGSLNTEAFF.

This rearrangement joins TRBV9 to TRBJ1-5, with a possible D match to TRBD1 (6 bases). The CDR3 totals 15 residues. V was pared by 3 bases and J by 0 bases, with 10 bases between. Germline values: CDR1 SGDLS, CDR2 YYNGEE. The DNA for the CDR3 is TGTGCCAGCAGCGAGGGGGATTATAGCAATCAGCCCCAGCATTTT. Amino acid sequence: CASSEGDYSNQPQHF.

The chain is built from TRBV5-4 and TRBJ1-1; TRBD1 matches 9 bases. In germline, CDR1 is SGHNT, CDR2 YYREEE (reference sequence). This CDR3 has 16 amino acids. Germline trimming cut 4 bases from V and 0 bases from J; bases unmatched to any gene: 7. CDR3 nucleotides: TGTGCCAGCAGCCGTCCCGGGACAGGGATGAACACTGAAGCTTTCTTT. Encoded protein: CASSRPGTGMNTEAFF.

This chain uses TRBV29-1 with TRBJ2-2; D might be TRBD1 (6 bases). The length of the CDR3 is 12 residues. The germline V and J ends were trimmed by 7 bases and 5 bases, with 11 bases remaining between them. The germline V gene encodes CDR1 SQVTM and CDR2 ANQGSEA. The CDR3 DNA reads TGCAGCGCCCTAAGGGGGACCGGGGAGCTGTTTTTT. Its protein product is CSALRGTGELFF.

This chain links TRBV27 with TRBJ1-5; TRBD1 aligns across 10 bases. Trimming cost V 6 bases and J 0 bases; bases outside gene matches: 8. The CDR3 is 17 residues long. Germline V gives CDR1 MNHEY, CDR2 SMNVEV (reference sequence). CDR3 protein: CASRRTGGANSNQPQHF. CDR3 in DNA: TGTGCCAGCAGGAGGACAGGGGGGGCTAATAGCAATCAGCCCCAGCATTTT.

The chain uses TRBV11-2 and TRBJ2-2; D might be TRBD2 (5 bases). CDR3 size: 15 residues. Trimming left V 4 bases short and J 3 bases short, with 12 bases between. Germline-derived CDR1 and CDR2 are SGHAT and FQNNGV. CDR3 in DNA: TGTGCCAGCAGCTCGACAACTAGAGACACCGGGGAGCTGTTTTTT. Protein sequence: CASSSTTRDTGELFF.

This chain uses TRBV6-5 with TRBJ1-4, with 7 bases fitting TRBD1. Germline CDR1 is MNHEY and CDR2 is SVGAGI. CDR3 size: 14 residues. Trimming removed 6 bases from V and 8 bases from J; junction bases left unmatched: 9. DNA of the CDR3: TGTGCCAGCAGACCTGGACAGGCAGTCGAAAAACTGTTTTTT. Translated: CASRPGQAVEKLFF.

This chain joins TRBV30 and TRBJ1-4, with D unresolved. V dropped 0 bases and J dropped 10 bases, with 15 bases sitting between them. The germline CDR1 and CDR2 sequences are GTSNPN and SVGIG (reference sequence). The CDR3 extends over 14 amino acids. DNA for the CDR3: TGTGCCTGGAGTGTTAAAGGATACGAGGGAAAACTGTTTTTT. Amino acids: CAWSVKGYEGKLFF.

V usage is TRBV10-3 and J usage is TRBJ2-3, with a weak D call TRBD2 (5 bases). This CDR3 spans 17 amino acids. Germline V CDR1 and CDR2: ENHRY, SYGVKD. V was cut by 3 bases and J by 4 bases, with 20 bases left in between. The DNA for the CDR3 is TGTGCCATCAGTGAACCCGGGCTAGCAGGTTCGGCAGATACGCAGTATTTT. Amino acids: CAISEPGLAGSADTQYF.

Of note for this clone: Other DNA sequences of this sample code for an identical CDR3. The rearrangement uses TRBV28 and TRBJ2-2, with TRBD2 matching over 9 bases. Trimming took 2 bases from V and 5 from J; bases not matched to a gene: 3. Germline CDR1 and CDR2: MDHEN and SYDVKM. This CDR3 has 15 amino acids. CDR3 DNA: TGTGCCAGCAGTTTAGGTCTAGCGGGAACCGGGGAGCTGTTTTTT. Its translation: CASSLGLAGTGELFF.

The chain carries TRBV5-1 and TRBJ1-1, with 9 bases aligning to TRBD1. CDR3 length: 15 residues. Germline CDR1 SGHRS, CDR2 YFSETQ. V trimming: 3 bases; J trimming: 5 bases; junction bases outside the gene matches: 8. CDR3 in amino acids: CASSSVQGARTEAFF. In DNA, the CDR3 is TGCGCCAGCAGCTCCGTACAGGGGGCACGGACTGAAGCTTTCTTT. The whole variable domain, remainder taken from reference TRBV5-1 and TRBJ1-1, is KAGVTQTPRYLIKTRGQQVTLSCSPISGHRSVSWYQQTPGQGLQFLFEYFSETQRNKGNFPGRFSGRQFSNSRSEMNVSTLELGDSALYLCASSSVQGARTEAFFGQGTRLTVV.

About this clone: Germline is not matched at one junction end, which may reflect a read error. V is TRBV6-5 and J is TRBJ2-4, with D maybe TRBD1 (6 bases). Germline V lookup: CDR1 MNHEY, CDR2 SVGAGI. There are 15 residues in the CDR3. As DNA, the CDR3 is TGTGCCAGCAGATCCCGGACAGTAGCCAAAAACAGTCAGTACTTC. This gives the protein CASRSRTVAKNSQYF.

CDR3 sequence reads: CASSYRPGEKTQYF. CDR3 DNA: TGTGCCAGCAGTTACCGGCCAGGGGAAAAGACCCAGTACTTC. The genes are TRBV6-5 and TRBJ2-5; TRBD1 might be the D (6 bases). V was clipped by 2 bases and J by 6 bases, with 13 bases between them. CDR3 length: 14 amino acids. Germline lookup yields CDR1 MNHEY and CDR2 SVGAGI.

The chain uses TRBV28 and TRBJ2-1; TRBD1 matches at 7 bases. CDR1 and CDR2 (germline): MDHEN, SYDVKM. The CDR3 is 14 amino acids. Germline trimming cut 3 bases from V and 9 bases from J; bases unmatched to any gene: 8. CDR3 sequence: CASSFLNRDSEQFF. CDR3 DNA: TGTGCCAGCAGTTTCCTCAACAGGGACAGTGAGCAGTTCTTC.

This clone was seen a handful of times. This sequence joins TRBV14 and TRBJ2-7; a possible D gene is TRBD1 (6 bases). The germline gives CDR1 SGHDN, CDR2 FVKESK. This CDR3 spans 18 amino acids. The V gene lost 2 bases and the J gene lost 3 bases, with 23 bases spanning the gap. CDR3 sequence (DNA): TGTGCCAGCAGCCAATCCACGATTTCTTACAGGGATCGCTACGAGCAGTACTTC. Translating it yields CASSQSTISYRDRYEQYF.

Details on this clone: A read error may produce the germline difference seen at one junction end. The rearrangement links TRBV5-1 to TRBJ2-5, with D uncertain. Germline values: CDR1 SGHRS, CDR2 YFSETQ. The CDR3 is 13 residues long. The CDR3 region has the DNA TGCGCCAGCAGCCTAATAGACGGTGACTTTAGGAACTTC. It encodes CASSLIDGDFRNF.

This clone was picked up a small number of times. The chain has TRBV5-1 and TRBJ2-7, with TRBD1 matching over 9 bases. CDR3 length: 14 amino acids. Looked up from germline, CDR1 is SGHRS and CDR2 is YFSETQ. The J segment lost 3 bases and the V segment lost 3 bases, leaving 4 bases of the junction unmatched. CDR3 residues: CASSWGTGSYEQYF. The CDR3 nucleotides are TGCGCCAGCAGCTGGGGGACAGGGAGCTACGAGCAGTACTTC.

CDR3 DNA sequence: TGCGCCAGCAGCTTGCGGACTAGCCCGGCGGGGGAGCTGTTTTTT. Translated: CASSLRTSPAGELFF. This rearrangement joins TRBV5-1 to TRBJ2-2, with 8 bases lining up with TRBD2. Germline CDR1 is SGHRS and CDR2 is YFSETQ. The CDR3 is made up of 15 amino acids. With 1 base clipped from V and 8 bases from J, the junction kept 7 bases outside the gene matches.

This clone was seen only once. The rearrangement links TRBV6-4 to TRBJ2-1, with D possibly matching TRBD1 (5 bases). Trimming took 3 bases from V and 10 from J, leaving 13 bases between them. CDR3 size: 13 residues. Per the germline V gene, CDR1 is MRHNA and CDR2 is SNTAGT. CDR3 region: CASSEDTRREQFF. The CDR3 DNA follows: TGTGCCAGCAGTGAGGACACCCGTCGGGAGCAGTTCTTC.

This CDR3 is CASSSGSQNNQPQHF. In DNA, the CDR3 is TGTGCCAGCAGCTCGGGAAGCCAGAACAATCAGCCCCAGCATTTT. This rearrangement joins TRBV7-9 to TRBJ1-5, with no clear D. V was pared by 4 bases and J by 3 bases, with 13 bases between. This CDR3 has 15 amino acids. CDR1 and CDR2 from the germline V gene are SEHNR and FQNEAQ (reference sequence).

The chain links TRBV15 to TRBJ2-7, with 13 bases that match TRBD2. Trimming took 0 bases from V and 9 from J; bases not matched to a gene: 11. The germline V gene encodes CDR1 LNHNV and CDR2 YYDKDF (reference sequence). This CDR3 has 17 residues. The CDR3 DNA is TGTGCCACCAGCAGAGATGAAGGGACTAGCGGGGACGTCGGGCAGTACTTC. This sequence encodes CATSRDEGTSGDVGQYF.

Only one count was recorded for this clone. Other nucleotide sequences in the sample specify the same CDR3. The chain employs TRBV30 and TRBJ1-4, with D possibly TRBD1 on 5 matching bases. Trimming pared 3 bases from V and 8 bases from J, leaving 13 bases between. This CDR3 is 13 amino acids long. The germline V gene encodes CDR1 GTSNPN and CDR2 SVGIG (reference sequence). CDR3 nucleotides: TGTGCCTGGAGGCCGCCCGGGGGGGAAAAACTGTTTTTT. Its translation is CAWRPPGGEKLFF.

This sequence joins TRBV28 and TRBJ2-7; TRBD1 matches 10 bases. The ends lost 5 bases at V and 5 bases at J; junction bases unmatched: 3. This CDR3 is built from 13 residues. From germline, CDR1 is MDHEN and CDR2 SYDVKM. CDR3 amino acids: CASSPGQGNEQYF. The CDR3 region has the DNA TGTGCCAGCAGTCCGGGACAGGGGAACGAGCAGTACTTC.

The chain employs TRBV7-8 and TRBJ1-2, with TRBD1 identical over 7 bases. The ends lost 0 bases at V and 0 bases at J; junction bases unmatched: 1. This CDR3 is built from 15 residues. CDR1 is SGHVS, CDR2 FQNEAQ, per germline. The CDR3 is CASSLAQGANYGYTF. As DNA, the CDR3 is TGTGCCAGCAGCTTAGCGCAGGGGGCTAACTATGGCTACACCTTC.

This clone was detected only once. The chain links TRBV4-1 to TRBJ2-3; D call uncertain. Germline CDR1 reads MGHRA; CDR2 reads YSYEKL. V lost 0 bases and J lost 1, with 11 bases in between. The CDR3 is 16 residues long. The DNA of the CDR3 is TGCGCCAGCAGCCAAGAGTTGTTTCTCGGCACAGATACGCAGTATTTT. Protein: CASSQELFLGTDTQYF.

J is TRBJ2-1 and V is TRBV7-9; TRBD2 aligns across 14 bases. Per the germline V gene, CDR1 is SEHNR and CDR2 is FQNEAQ (reference sequence). The CDR3 totals 15 residues. The V gene end was trimmed by 4 bases and the J gene end by 6 bases; junction bases not matched to a gene: 2. In DNA form, the CDR3 reads TGTGCCAGCAGCTCCGGGACTAGCGGGGGCAATGAGCAGTTCTTC. It encodes CASSSGTSGGNEQFF.

V usage is TRBV13 and J usage is TRBJ2-5; possibly TRBD1 for D (6 bases). The DNA end is a closer match to TRBJ2-7, so the J assignment may be wrong. CDR1 PRHDT and CDR2 FYEKMQ come from the germline V gene (reference sequence). CDR3 length: 13 amino acids. DNA for the CDR3: TGTGCCAGCAGCTTATCAGGGGAGTACGAGCAGTACTTC. Translating gives CASSLSGEYEQYF.

This clone has just one count. This sequence joins TRBV7-8 and TRBJ2-1, with 9 bases identical to TRBD1. This CDR3 spans 16 amino acids. Germline CDR1 is SGHVS and CDR2 is FQNEAQ. The ends lost 0 bases at V and 3 bases at J; junction bases unmatched: 3. This CDR3 is CASSLADRGNYNEQFF. The CDR3 DNA reads as TGTGCCAGCAGCTTAGCGGACAGGGGCAACTACAATGAGCAGTTCTTC.

The rearrangement uses TRBV4-2 and TRBJ1-1; D gene uncertain. V shed 1 base and J shed 10 bases, with 10 bases lying between them. The germline V gene has CDR1 LGHNA and CDR2 YNFKEQ. The length of the CDR3 is 12 residues. The CDR3 loop is CASSQVAEGAFF. The DNA of the CDR3 is TGTGCCAGCAGCCAAGTAGCTGAGGGAGCTTTCTTT.

This chain links TRBV30 with TRBJ1-4, with D unclear. Per germline, CDR1 GTSNPN and CDR2 SVGIG (reference sequence). The CDR3 totals 13 residues. With 3 bases removed from V and 3 bases from J, the gap between germline ends came to 8 bases. CDR3 sequence reads: CAWSPGPNEKLFF. The CDR3 bases are TGTGCCTGGAGCCCAGGTCCTAATGAAAAACTGTTTTTT.

To note about this clone: Sequence at one end of the junction differs from germline and may be a read error. The chain combines TRBV6-4 with TRBJ2-6; 9 positions agree with TRBD1. CDR3 length: 17 residues. Germline lookup yields CDR1 MRHNA and CDR2 SNTAGT. CDR3: CASSEGQGYSGANGLTF. DNA of the CDR3: TGTGCCAGCAGTGAGGGACAGGGCTACTCGGGGGCCAACGGCCTGACTTTC.

This rearrangement joins TRBV7-3 to TRBJ2-3; a possible D gene is TRBD2 (5 bases). This CDR3 spans 13 amino acids. The V and J ends lost 2 bases and 6 bases respectively, with 9 bases between them. Germline assignment: CDR1 SGHTA and CDR2 FQGTGA. The CDR3 nucleotides are TGTGCCAGCAGCTTAGTAGCGAAGGATACGCAGTATTTT. Protein: CASSLVAKDTQYF. The full variable domain, its missing parts supplied by reference TRBV7-3 and TRBJ2-3, is GAGVSQTPSNKVTEKGKYVELRCDPISGHTALYWYRQSLGQGPEFLIYFQGTGAADDSGLPNDRFFAVRPEGSVSTLKIQRTERGDSAVYLCASSLVAKDTQYFGPGTRLTVL.